Sequencing of this T cell receptor (beta chain) was carried out in a study of blood T cell repertoires in COVID-19. The CDR3 covers 14 residues. The germline CDR1 and CDR2 sequences are LGHNA and YSLEER. V lost 1 base to trimming and J lost 2 bases; unmatched junction nucleotides: 0. Clones were read by immunoSEQ multiplex PCR, and TCRdb kept only the in-frame ones, dropping some. The data hold around 160,000 clones, with approximately 80% observed a single time. The source is a woman aged 35 to 49 with active or convalescent COVID-19. The chain couples TRBV4-3 to TRBJ1-2, with 8 bases lining up with TRBD1. Sequences were obtained from peripheral blood. CDR3: CASSQGTGNYGYTF. CDR3 in DNA: TGCGCCAGCAGCCAAGGGACAGGGAACTATGGCTACACCTTC.